This record looks at one TCR beta chain sequence and its context. The source of the sample is a study of blood T cell repertoires in COVID-19. Study overall: Sources were T cells, B-cell-depleted T cells, or PBMCs; the material itself was cDNA or gDNA.

As processed by the authors: Nucleated cell number was recorded as an estimate derived from reference gene primer amplification. Only in-frame clones appear in the TCRdb table, and some are missing; sequencing was by immunoSEQ multiplex PCR. The V and J calls and clone size come from that table; D and trimming were worked out from the DNA. The sample gives about 280,000 clones, 83% of which show up once; more than 8% is in the top ten. The V gene's germline CDR1 is SGHTA and CDR2 FQGNSA. V trimming: 3 bases; J trimming: 3 bases; junction bases outside the gene matches: 3. The CDR3 contains 15 residues.

The TCR sequence derives from a woman in her 50s who had recovered from COVID-19. Sample: peripheral blood. The chain uses TRBV7-2 and TRBJ2-1, with TRBD2 identical over 9 bases. The DNA of the CDR3 is TGTGCCAGCAGCTTTGGAGCGGGAGGCTACAATGAGCAGTTCTTC. Amino acid sequence: CASSFGAGGYNEQFF. Together with reference TRBV7-2 and TRBJ2-1, the CDR3 gives the full variable domain: GAGVSQSPSNKVTEKGKDVELRCDPISGHTALYWYRQSLGQGLEFLIYFQGNSAPDKSGLPSDRFSAERTGGSVSTLTIQRTQQEDSAVYLCASSFGAGGYNEQFFGPGTRLTVL.